The text below deals with one T cell receptor (beta chain). The source of the sample is a study of blood T cell repertoires in COVID-19. Across the study: The United States, Italy and Spain supplied acute and convalescent COVID-19 samples. T cells, B-cell-depleted T cells, or PBMCs supplied cDNA or gDNA.

This CDR3 comprises 17 residues. In the authors' workflow: Counts of nucleated cells, estimated from reference gene primer amplification, were obtained. Data came from immunoSEQ multiplex PCR; TCRdb stores just in-frame clones and leaves some out. Clone size and the V and J calls come from that table; the DNA yielded D and trimming. The sample carries roughly 100,000 clones, about 92% recorded once. The V and J genes are TRBV21-1 and TRBJ2-5; the D call TRBD2 from the table was never checked on the DNA. TRBV21-1 counts as a pseudogene. The sequencing sample was made of peripheral blood. This clonotype was obtained from a woman aged 80 or over in a cohort sampled during active COVID-19. Written as DNA, the CDR3 is TGTGCCAGCAGCAATAGGCTTGTCGGGGGGGGCTTAGAGACCCAGTACTTC. This codes for CASSNRLVGGGLETQYF.